The 16 T cell receptor beta chains presented below share a single source sample, sequenced in a study of blood T cell repertoires in COVID-19. TCRdb keeps only in-frame clones here, not all; method: immunoSEQ multiplex PCR. The table lists 150,000 to 200,000 clones, around three quarters of them singletons. Source material: peripheral blood. Receptors originate from a man aged 60 to 69 with active or convalescent COVID-19.

This chain links TRBV12-3 or TRBV12-4 with TRBJ1-2; tentatively, D is TRBD1 (5 bases). Trimming pared 6 bases from V and 4 bases from J, leaving 12 bases between. The CDR3 has 13 residues. Here the CDR3 DNA reads TGTGCCAGCAGCCTCGACAGCAGCTATGGCTACACCTTC. Protein: CASSLDSSYGYTF.

The DNA of the CDR3 is TGTGCCAGTAGTATGTGGCCGGGACAGGGGACGTTCGATGGCTACACCTTC. Amino acid sequence: CASSMWPGQGTFDGYTF. V gene TRBV19 combines with J gene TRBJ1-2; 10 bases are shared with TRBD1. The germline V gene has CDR1 LNHDA and CDR2 SQIVND (reference sequence). The CDR3 loop spans 17 amino acids. The J segment lost 6 bases and the V segment lost 3 bases, leaving 13 bases of the junction unmatched.

The chain couples TRBV2 to TRBJ2-4; D might be TRBD2 (5 bases). The CDR3 has 15 amino acids. Trimming shortened V by 1 base and J by 11 bases, and 18 bases separated the two germline ends. The germline V gene has CDR1 SNHLY and CDR2 FYNNEI. CDR3 nucleotides: TGTGCCAGCAGTGAAGGGAGGCCAGGTGGATATTTTCAGTACTTC. Its translation: CASSEGRPGGYFQYF.

The chain employs TRBV2 and TRBJ2-7, with 8 bases lining up with TRBD1. The J segment lost 5 bases and the V segment lost 7 bases, leaving 7 bases of the junction unmatched. This CDR3 is 13 amino acids long. Per germline, CDR1 SNHLY and CDR2 FYNNEI. The CDR3 region has the DNA TGTGCCAGCATGACCGGACAGGGAAACGAGCAGTACTTC. Its protein product is CASMTGQGNEQYF.

The rearrangement links TRBV7-8 to TRBJ2-7; D call uncertain. This CDR3 is built from 15 residues. V dropped 1 base and J dropped 3 bases, with 13 bases sitting between them. Germline values: CDR1 SGHVS, CDR2 FQNEAQ. CDR3 residues: CASSLDFRSVYEQYF. For the CDR3, the DNA is TGTGCCAGCAGCTTAGATTTCAGGTCCGTCTACGAGCAGTACTTC.

Worth noting for this clone: Other DNA sequences within the sample encode an identical CDR3. The CDR3 loop is CASSPPGYEQYF. The CDR3 DNA is TGTGCCAGCAGCCCTCCCGGCTACGAGCAGTACTTC. The chain carries TRBV28 and TRBJ2-7, with D uncertain. Germline values: CDR1 MDHEN, CDR2 SYDVKM. Trimming removed 6 bases at V and 3 bases at J, with 9 bases between. This CDR3 has 12 amino acids.

The V call is TRBV7-8, the J call TRBJ2-7, with 7 bases aligning to TRBD2. The J segment lost 2 bases and the V segment lost 1 base, leaving 11 bases of the junction unmatched. CDR3 length: 17 amino acids. Looked up from germline, CDR1 is SGHVS and CDR2 is FQNEAQ. The CDR3 bases are TGTGCCAGCAGCTTAGATCGGCTAGCGGCCGGAGCCTACGAGCAGTACTTC. Its protein is CASSLDRLAAGAYEQYF.

In its sample, this clone was seen many times. The chain combines TRBV7-9 with TRBJ2-7; TRBD1 matches 8 bases. Germline V lookup: CDR1 SEHNR, CDR2 FQNEAQ (reference sequence). The CDR3 is made up of 15 amino acids. With V trimmed by 4 bases and J by 4 bases, 9 bases remained unmatched. The CDR3 nucleotides are TGTGCCAGCAGCTCGTTGCCGGGACAGGATTACGAGCAGTACTTC. It translates to CASSSLPGQDYEQYF.

The chain uses TRBV6-2 or TRBV6-3 and TRBJ1-3; D call uncertain. Germline V lookup: CDR1 MNHEY, CDR2 SVGEGT. With 0 bases removed from V and 9 bases from J, the gap between germline ends came to 12 bases. The CDR3 spans 14 residues. CDR3 loop: CASSYSRTSGTIYF. The CDR3 coding sequence is TGTGCCAGCAGTTACTCACGGACTTCGGGCACCATATATTTT.

V gene TRBV25-1 combines with J gene TRBJ2-2; perhaps TRBD1 as D (6 bases). This CDR3 contains 16 residues. V shed 1 base and J shed 1 base, with 10 bases lying between them. CDR1 MGHDK and CDR2 SYGVNS come from the germline V gene. DNA for the CDR3: TGTGCCAGCAGTGAATGGGGACATTTGAACACCGGGGAGCTGTTTTTT. Protein: CASSEWGHLNTGELFF.

The chain has TRBV9 and TRBJ1-1, with D unresolved. The germline V and J ends were trimmed by 1 base and 1 base, with 8 bases remaining between them. Per the germline V gene, CDR1 is SGDLS and CDR2 is YYNGEE. This CDR3 is built from 14 residues. Here the CDR3 reads CASSVSTGNTEAFF. The CDR3 DNA sequence: TGTGCCAGCAGCGTAAGTACGGGGAACACTGAAGCTTTCTTT.

The chain couples TRBV6-5 to TRBJ2-1; TRBD2 matches 9 bases. This CDR3 has 13 residues. V lost 8 bases and J lost 12; bases outside the gene matches: 11. In germline, CDR1 is MNHEY, CDR2 SVGAGI. CDR3 sequence (DNA): TGTGCCAGCTCCGCGTCTAATAGCGGGGGGCAGTTCTTC. Amino acids: CASSASNSGGQFF.

This clone was detected a few times. The V and J genes are TRBV24-1 and TRBJ1-1; 9 positions match TRBD1. Germline-derived CDR1 and CDR2 are KGHDR and SFDVKD. V trimming: 4 bases; J trimming: 3 bases; junction bases outside the gene matches: 11. The CDR3 has 17 residues. The CDR3 region is CATSDRDRVSGDTEAFF. DNA of the CDR3: TGTGCCACCAGTGACCGGGACAGGGTGAGTGGGGACACTGAAGCTTTCTTT.

In this sample, this clone turned up once. The chain couples TRBV28 to TRBJ2-1; 12 bases line up with TRBD1. The CDR3 spans 16 residues. Trimming removed 6 bases from V and 3 bases from J; junction bases left unmatched: 6. Germline V lookup: CDR1 MDHEN, CDR2 SYDVKM. The CDR3 DNA sequence: TGTGCCAGCAGCCCAGGGACAGGGGGCCTCTACAATGAGCAGTTCTTC. It yields the protein CASSPGTGGLYNEQFF.

This clone was detected many times. The rearrangement links TRBV7-9 to TRBJ2-6, with 7 positions matching TRBD2. Germline trimming cut 7 bases from V and 2 bases from J; bases unmatched to any gene: 14. Germline values: CDR1 SEHNR, CDR2 FQNEAQ (reference sequence). The CDR3 consists of 18 residues. As DNA, the CDR3 is TGTGCCAGCACCCCAGGGCGGGATGCGGGAGCTGGGGCCAACGTCCTGACTTTC. This encodes CASTPGRDAGAGANVLTF.

V and J are TRBV2 and TRBJ1-1; D might be TRBD1 (5 bases). CDR1 and CDR2 from the germline V gene are SNHLY and FYNNEI. Deletions cut 4 bases from V and 6 bases from J, with 18 bases between. This CDR3 is 15 amino acids long. The DNA of the CDR3 is TGTGCCAGCAGTGGTTTGGGCCAAAAGGGGCCTGAAGCTTTCTTT. As protein: CASSGLGQKGPEAFF.